The following is a T cell receptor beta chain sequence with its context. These data originate in a study of technical replicates of blood from several donors. The CDR3 sequence is 11 residues long. V lost 5 bases to trimming and J lost 4 bases, with 8 bases between them. CDR1 DFQATT and CDR2 SNEGSKA come from the germline V gene (reference sequence). Clones were read by immunoSEQ multiplex PCR, and TCRdb kept only the in-frame ones, dropping some. The sample carries about 68,000 clones, nearly 98% recorded once. The rearrangement uses TRBV20-1 and TRBJ1-1, with no clear D. The clonotype originates from a human donor in good health. Sequenced material: T cells isolated from PBMCs. CDR3 loop: CSAERSTEAFF. The CDR3 DNA sequence: TGCAGTGCTGAAAGGAGCACTGAAGCTTTCTTT.